This TCR beta chain was captured in a study of cytomegalovirus exposure and HLA in healthy donors. For the study at large: The roughly 120 million unique TCR beta sequences, from roughly 170 million T cells, were found by an earlier analysis.

Comment on this clone: What it recognizes is unknown.

Trimming left V 0 bases short and J 4 bases short, with 14 bases between. Germline loops: CDR1 LGHNA, CDR2 YNFKEQ. The length of the CDR3 is 16 residues. General study findings and limits: Overall, approximately 150 TCR beta chains were annotated as cytomegalovirus-associated.

A multiplex PCR was run with 60 Vbeta primers and 13 Jbeta primers. The repertoire was sequenced with immunoSEQ multiplex PCR; TCRdb's copy has only in-frame clones and lacks some. The table shows a few hundred thousand clones, with around 90% occurring only once. The source material was PBMCs. The chain employs TRBV4-2 and TRBJ2-3, with D possibly TRBD2 on 5 matching bases. The receptor's source is a girl aged 2 to 10 in good health and CMV-seronegative. The CDR3 spells CASSQEQTSLADTQYF. In nucleotides, the CDR3 is TGTGCCAGCAGCCAAGAACAAACTAGTTTGGCAGATACGCAGTATTTT.